The 11 T cell receptor beta chains below come from one sample, sequenced in a study of blood T cell repertoires in COVID-19. Some clones are missing from TCRdb's copy, which holds only in-frame ones; the method was immunoSEQ multiplex PCR. Here the sample spans hundreds of thousands of clones, 85% being singletons. The material sequenced was PBMCs or T cells enriched from blood (not recorded which). These receptor sequences come from a woman aged 25 to 39 who had been exposed to COVID-19.

The chain couples TRBV20-1 to TRBJ2-5, with 7 bases identical to TRBD1. J lost 5 bases, V lost 3 bases, and 3 bases had no gene match. The length of the CDR3 is 12 residues. Germline values: CDR1 DFQATT, CDR2 SNEGSKA (reference sequence). The CDR3 spells CSASTGEETQYF. CDR3 DNA: TGCAGTGCTAGTACAGGGGAGGAGACCCAGTACTTC.

This clone was observed once. V usage is TRBV28 and J usage is TRBJ2-5; TRBD2 aligns across 8 bases. V gave up 5 bases and J gave up 5 bases; unmatched junction bases: 10. The germline V gene has CDR1 MDHEN and CDR2 SYDVKM. CDR3 length equals 15 residues. CDR3 amino acids: CASSPGGAWMETQYF. For the CDR3, the DNA is TGTGCCAGCAGTCCCGGGGGGGCATGGATGGAGACCCAGTACTTC.

This chain joins TRBV7-9 and TRBJ1-2; 7 bases agree with TRBD1. Looked up from germline, CDR1 is SEHNR and CDR2 is FQNEAQ (reference sequence). The CDR3 is made up of 14 amino acids. Trimming removed 1 base from V and 6 bases from J; junction bases left unmatched: 5. The CDR3 DNA reads as TGTGCCAGCAGCTTAGACAGGCAGGGGGATGGCTACACCTTC. Amino acids: CASSLDRQGDGYTF.

The J gene is TRBJ1-1, the V gene TRBV9; D not resolved. The ends were cut back, 0 bases at V and 3 bases at J, with 9 bases in the middle. The germline CDR1 and CDR2 sequences are SGDLS and YYNGEE. The CDR3 loop spans 14 amino acids. The CDR3: CASSVVPVDTEAFF. In nucleotides, the CDR3 is TGTGCCAGCAGCGTAGTCCCGGTGGACACTGAAGCTTTCTTT.

V and J are TRBV27 and TRBJ2-1, with TRBD2 matching over 9 bases. Germline CDR1 MNHEY, CDR2 SMNVEV (reference sequence). J was trimmed by 10 bases and V by 8 bases; bases with no gene match: 15. This CDR3 has 15 residues. The CDR3 here is CASRPGTSRFKEQFF. CDR3 nucleotide sequence: TGTGCCAGCCGACCCGGGACTAGCCGGTTCAAAGAGCAGTTCTTC.

The rearrangement uses TRBV25-1 and TRBJ2-3; a weak D match, TRBD1 (6 bases). This CDR3 is built from 15 residues. Trimming removed 5 bases at V and 0 bases at J, with 12 bases between. Per germline, CDR1 MGHDK and CDR2 SYGVNS. The CDR3 loop is CASSTRGRSTDTQYF. The DNA for the CDR3 is TGTGCCAGCAGTACCAGGGGAAGGAGCACAGATACGCAGTATTTT. Looking up the rest from reference TRBV25-1 and TRBJ2-3 gives the full variable domain: EADIYQTPRYLVIGTGKKITLECSQTMGHDKMYWYQQDPGMELHLIHYSYGVNSTEKGDLSSESTVSRIRTEHFPLTLESARPSHTSQYLCASSTRGRSTDTQYFGPGTRLTVL.

This chain joins TRBV12-5 and TRBJ2-2, with 10 bases lining up with TRBD1. With 5 bases clipped from V and 4 bases from J, the junction kept 1 base outside the gene matches. The CDR3 contains 14 residues. The germline CDR1 and CDR2 sequences are LGHNT and FRNRAP. This CDR3 reads CASGGTGATGELFF. The CDR3 DNA follows: TGTGCTAGTGGTGGGACAGGGGCCACCGGGGAGCTGTTTTTT.

The gene calls are TRBV7-8 and TRBJ2-1; 7 bases agree with TRBD1. Germline CDR1 and CDR2: SGHVS and FQNEAQ. V dropped 5 bases and J dropped 2; count of bases not matched to a gene: 3. CDR3 length: 14 residues. CDR3 nucleotide sequence: TGTGCCAGCAGCCCCGGGACAGCCTACAATGAGCAGTTCTTC. Its translation is CASSPGTAYNEQFF.

This sequence joins TRBV5-4 and TRBJ2-5; D remains ambiguous. V lost 3 bases to trimming and J lost 5 bases, with 14 bases between them. CDR1 is SGHNT and CDR2 is YYREEE in the germline V gene (reference sequence). The CDR3 is 14 residues long. The CDR3 DNA reads TGTGCCAGCAGCTCGCCGACTGGTACGGAGACCCAGTACTTC. Protein product: CASSSPTGTETQYF.

This clone has just one count. The chain has TRBV4-2 and TRBJ1-4; weak D call: TRBD1 (5 bases). CDR1 is LGHNA, CDR2 YNFKEQ, per germline. The CDR3 covers 15 residues. The V and J ends lost 0 bases and 5 bases respectively, with 10 bases between them. CDR3 in DNA: TGTGCCAGCAGCCAAGACATGGGGCTCAATGAAAAACTGTTTTTT. It codes for CASSQDMGLNEKLFF.

The chain is built from TRBV7-2 and TRBJ2-2; 10 bases agree with TRBD2. V gave up 4 bases and J gave up 13 bases; unmatched junction bases: 9. The CDR3 length is 14 residues. Germline values: CDR1 SGHTA, CDR2 FQGNSA. This CDR3 reads CASSSSSGGSRLFF. The DNA for the CDR3 is TGTGCCAGCAGCTCCTCTAGCGGGGGCTCGAGGCTGTTTTTT. Full variable domain (remainder filled in from reference TRBV7-2 and TRBJ2-2): GAGVSQSPSNKVTEKGKDVELRCDPISGHTALYWYRQSLGQGLEFLIYFQGNSAPDKSGLPSDRFSAERTGGSVSTLTIQRTQQEDSAVYLCASSSSSGGSRLFFGEGSRLTVL.